This T cell receptor (beta chain) was captured in a study of CD8+ T cells in alopecia areata. In each case, RNA was isolated and then reverse transcribed into cDNA as the sequencing template. Only in-frame clones appear in the TCRdb table, and some are missing; sequencing was by immunoSEQ multiplex PCR. Found here are approximately 150,000 clones, 47% of them singletons; the top ten hold roughly 6.8%. CDR1 is SGHVS and CDR2 is FNYEAQ in the germline V gene. The CDR3 sequence is 16 residues long. Trimming stripped 2 bases from V and 2 bases from J, with 14 bases between. Sequenced input: CD4+ T cells sorted from blood. V is TRBV7-6 and J is TRBJ2-3; D gene ambiguous. The TCR sequence derives from a human donor with alopecia areata. This chain's CDR3 is CASSLNAAGPTDTQYF. CDR3 coding DNA: TGTGCCAGCAGCTTAAATGCGGCTGGCCCCACAGATACGCAGTATTTT.